The sequence of this TCR beta chain was determined in a study of CD8 T cells in ankylosing spondylitis. General observations from the study: Characteristic of ankylosing spondylitis blood, it appeared, was a TCR beta motif comprising several highly homologous variants. Reports say disease-linked clones showed up significantly more in matched ankylosing spondylitis synovial fluid. Disease-linked clones bore a CD8+ phenotype, appearing relatively rarely in peripheral blood.

Germline CDR1 is MDHEN and CDR2 is SYDVKM. This CDR3 spans 12 amino acids. V was cut by 2 bases and J by 8 bases, with 9 bases left in between. The table lists this clonotype with a few counts. Antigen specificity is unknown. Quantitative molecular-barcoded 5'-RACE generated the TCR beta libraries. TCRdb used MiXCR to reprocess the 5' RACE reads, holding one entry per CDR3 protein. Altogether roughly 670,000 distinct CDR3 sequences are present, 15% to 20% being singletons, with the ten largest covering about a fifth. V and J are TRBV28 and TRBJ1-2, with a possible D match to TRBD1 (5 bases). Sequencing input: blood, either unsorted or a sorted T cell fraction (not recorded which). The sequence came from a male donor with ankylosing spondylitis. The CDR3 DNA sequence: TGTGCCAGCAGTTTAGGGACCAAGGGCTACACCTTC. It codes for CASSLGTKGYTF.